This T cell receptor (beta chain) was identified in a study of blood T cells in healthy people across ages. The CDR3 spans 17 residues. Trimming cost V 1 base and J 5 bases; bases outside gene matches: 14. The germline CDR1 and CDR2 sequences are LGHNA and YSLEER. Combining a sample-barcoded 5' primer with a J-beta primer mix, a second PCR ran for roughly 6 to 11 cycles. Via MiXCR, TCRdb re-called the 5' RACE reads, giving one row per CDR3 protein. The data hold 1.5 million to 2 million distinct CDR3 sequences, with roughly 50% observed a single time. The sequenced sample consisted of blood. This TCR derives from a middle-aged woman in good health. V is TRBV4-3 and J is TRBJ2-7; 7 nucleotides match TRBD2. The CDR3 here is CASSQVVPGGTLHEQYF. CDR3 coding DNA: TGCGCCAGCAGCCAAGTCGTTCCCGGGGGGACCCTCCACGAGCAGTACTTC.